The source of this T cell receptor beta chain is a study of blood T cell repertoires in COVID-19. Turning to the study itself: Sites across the United States, Italy and Spain contributed samples from acute and convalescent COVID-19. Sources were T cells, B-cell-depleted T cells, or PBMCs; the material itself was cDNA or gDNA.

CDR3 length: 13 residues. V trimming: 0 bases; J trimming: 15 bases; junction bases outside the gene matches: 7. Germline CDR1 and CDR2: LGHDT and YNNKEL (reference sequence). Authors' methods: Cell counts per sample came from amplifying reference gene primers. Sequencing was performed with immunoSEQ multiplex PCR; in TCRdb, only in-frame clones are kept and a portion is missing. That table supplies the V and J calls and clone size; D and trimming were determined from the DNA. Of approximately 250,000 clones in the sample, 65% to 90% were seen once. The rearrangement links TRBV3-1 (or the pseudogene TRBV3-2) to TRBJ2-3; the match to TRBD2 covers 9 bases. The receptor was isolated from a man aged 35-49 years who had recovered from COVID-19. The sequenced sample was peripheral blood. The CDR3 region is CASSQEGGGASYF. The CDR3, as DNA: TGTGCCAGCAGCCAAGAGGGCGGGGGGGCGAGCTATTTT.